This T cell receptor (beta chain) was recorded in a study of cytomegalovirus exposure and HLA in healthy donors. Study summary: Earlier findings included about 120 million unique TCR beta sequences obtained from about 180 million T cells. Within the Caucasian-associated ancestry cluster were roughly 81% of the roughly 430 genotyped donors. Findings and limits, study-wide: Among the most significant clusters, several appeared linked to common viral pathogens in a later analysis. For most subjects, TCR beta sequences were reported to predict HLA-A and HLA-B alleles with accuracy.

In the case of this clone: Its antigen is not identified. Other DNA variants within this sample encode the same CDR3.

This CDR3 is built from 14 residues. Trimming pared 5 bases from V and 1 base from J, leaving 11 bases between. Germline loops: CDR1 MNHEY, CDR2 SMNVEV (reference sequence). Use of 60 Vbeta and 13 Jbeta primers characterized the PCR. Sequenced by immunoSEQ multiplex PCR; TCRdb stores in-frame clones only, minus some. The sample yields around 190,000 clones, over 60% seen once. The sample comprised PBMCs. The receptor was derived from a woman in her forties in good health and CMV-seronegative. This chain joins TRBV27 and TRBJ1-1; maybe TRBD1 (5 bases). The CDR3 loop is CASSAQGENTEAFF. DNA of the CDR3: TGTGCCAGCAGTGCACAAGGGGAGAACACTGAAGCTTTCTTT.